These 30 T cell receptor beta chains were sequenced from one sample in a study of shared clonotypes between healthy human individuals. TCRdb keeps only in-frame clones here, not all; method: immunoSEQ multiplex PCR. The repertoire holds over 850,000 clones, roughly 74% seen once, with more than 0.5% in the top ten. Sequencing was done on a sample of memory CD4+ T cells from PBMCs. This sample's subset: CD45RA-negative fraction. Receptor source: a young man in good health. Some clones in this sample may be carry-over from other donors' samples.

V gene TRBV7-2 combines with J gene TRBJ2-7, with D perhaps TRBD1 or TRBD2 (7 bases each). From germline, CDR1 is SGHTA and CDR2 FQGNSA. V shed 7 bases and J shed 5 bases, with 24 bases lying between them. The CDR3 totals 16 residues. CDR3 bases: TGTGCCAGCACCCTAGGAACGGGCCAGGGGGGGAACGAGCAGTACTTC. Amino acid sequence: CASTLGTGQGGNEQYF.

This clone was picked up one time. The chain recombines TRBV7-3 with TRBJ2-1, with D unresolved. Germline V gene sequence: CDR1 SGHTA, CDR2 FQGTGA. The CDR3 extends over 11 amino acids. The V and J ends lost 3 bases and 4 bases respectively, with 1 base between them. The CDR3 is CASSFYNEQFF. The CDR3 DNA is TGTGCCAGCAGCTTTTACAATGAGCAGTTCTTC. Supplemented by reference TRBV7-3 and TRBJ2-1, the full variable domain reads GAGVSQTPSNKVTEKGKYVELRCDPISGHTALYWYRQSLGQGPEFLIYFQGTGAADDSGLPNDRFFAVRPEGSVSTLKIQRTERGDSAVYLCASSFYNEQFFGPGTRLTVL.

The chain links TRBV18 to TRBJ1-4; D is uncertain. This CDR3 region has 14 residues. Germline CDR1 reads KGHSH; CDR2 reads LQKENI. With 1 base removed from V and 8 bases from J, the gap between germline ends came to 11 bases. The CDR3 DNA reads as TGTGCCAGCTCACCACGTAAGGTCAGCGAAAAACTGTTTTTT. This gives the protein CASSPRKVSEKLFF.

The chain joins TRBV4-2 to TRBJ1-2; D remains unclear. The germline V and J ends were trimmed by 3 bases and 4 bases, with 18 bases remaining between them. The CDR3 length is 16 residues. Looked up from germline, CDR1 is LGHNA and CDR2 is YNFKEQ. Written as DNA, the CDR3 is TGTGCCAGCAGCCAGTCCTCCGCGCAGGTCGGCTATGGCTACACCTTC. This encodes CASSQSSAQVGYGYTF.

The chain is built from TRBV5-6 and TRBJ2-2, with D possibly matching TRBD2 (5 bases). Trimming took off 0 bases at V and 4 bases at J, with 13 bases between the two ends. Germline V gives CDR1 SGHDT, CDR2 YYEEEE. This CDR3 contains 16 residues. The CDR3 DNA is TGTGCCAGCAGCTTGGCCGACGGAGGAGGCACCGGGGAGCTGTTTTTT. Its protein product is CASSLADGGGTGELFF.

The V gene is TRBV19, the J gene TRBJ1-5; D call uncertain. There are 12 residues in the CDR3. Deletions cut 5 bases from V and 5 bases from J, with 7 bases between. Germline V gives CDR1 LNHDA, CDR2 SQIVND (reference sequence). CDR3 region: CASSARYQPQHF. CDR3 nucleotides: TGTGCCAGTAGTGCGAGATATCAGCCCCAGCATTTT.

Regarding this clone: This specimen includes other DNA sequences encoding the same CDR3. CDR3 DNA sequence: TGTGCCAGCTCTCGAGGTTTAGCGGGAGTAGAGACCCAGTACTTC. This translates into CASSRGLAGVETQYF. The V call is TRBV18, the J call TRBJ2-5; TRBD2 aligns across 9 bases. The CDR3 extends over 15 amino acids. Germline lookup yields CDR1 KGHSH and CDR2 LQKENI. The V gene end was trimmed by 6 bases and the J gene end by 4 bases; junction bases not matched to a gene: 9. The entire variable domain, with the rest obtained from reference TRBV18 and TRBJ2-5, is as follows: NAGVMQNPRHLVRRRGQEARLRCSPMKGHSHVYWYRQLPEEGLKFMVYLQKENIIDESGMPKERFSAEFPKEGPSILRIQQVVRGDSAAYFCASSRGLAGVETQYFGPGTRLLVL.

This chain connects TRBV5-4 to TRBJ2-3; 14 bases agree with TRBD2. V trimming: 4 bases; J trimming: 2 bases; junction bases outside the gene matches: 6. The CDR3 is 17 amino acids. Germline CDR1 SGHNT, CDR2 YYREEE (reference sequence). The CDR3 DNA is TGTGCCAGCAGCGGGCCGACTAGCGGGAGGGCCACAGATACGCAGTATTTT. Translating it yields CASSGPTSGRATDTQYF.

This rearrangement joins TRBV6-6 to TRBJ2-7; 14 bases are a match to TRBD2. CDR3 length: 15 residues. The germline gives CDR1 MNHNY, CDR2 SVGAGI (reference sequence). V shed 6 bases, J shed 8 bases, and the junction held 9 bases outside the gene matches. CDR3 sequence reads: CASSSGTSGSSKQYF. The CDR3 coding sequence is TGTGCCAGCAGCTCCGGGACTAGCGGGAGTAGCAAGCAGTACTTC.

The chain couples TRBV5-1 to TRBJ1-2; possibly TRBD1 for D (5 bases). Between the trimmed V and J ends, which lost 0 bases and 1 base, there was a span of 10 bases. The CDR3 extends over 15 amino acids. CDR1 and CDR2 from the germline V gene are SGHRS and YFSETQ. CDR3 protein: CASSLEPGGNYGYTF. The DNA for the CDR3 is TGCGCCAGCAGCTTGGAGCCTGGGGGTAACTATGGCTACACCTTC.

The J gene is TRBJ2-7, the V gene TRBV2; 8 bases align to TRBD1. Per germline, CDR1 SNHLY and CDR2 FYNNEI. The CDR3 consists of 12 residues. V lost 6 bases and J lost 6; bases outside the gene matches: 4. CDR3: CASSPGGGEQYF. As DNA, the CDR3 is TGTGCCAGCAGCCCAGGGGGCGGCGAGCAGTACTTC.

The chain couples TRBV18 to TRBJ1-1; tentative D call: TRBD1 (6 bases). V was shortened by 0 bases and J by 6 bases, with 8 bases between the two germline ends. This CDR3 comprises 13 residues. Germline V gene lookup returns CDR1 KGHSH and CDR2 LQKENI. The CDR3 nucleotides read TGTGCCAGCTCACCACCGGAGGGGGCTGAAGCTTTCTTT. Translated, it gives CASSPPEGAEAFF. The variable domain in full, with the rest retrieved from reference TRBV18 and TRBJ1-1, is NAGVMQNPRHLVRRRGQEARLRCSPMKGHSHVYWYRQLPEEGLKFMVYLQKENIIDESGMPKERFSAEFPKEGPSILRIQQVVRGDSAAYFCASSPPEGAEAFFGQGTRLTVV.

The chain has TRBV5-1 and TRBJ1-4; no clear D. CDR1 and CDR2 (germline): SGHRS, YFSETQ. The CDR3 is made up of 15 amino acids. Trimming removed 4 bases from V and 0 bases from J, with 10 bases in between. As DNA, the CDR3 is TGCGCCAGCAGCCCCTCAATCGCAACTAATGAAAAACTGTTTTTT. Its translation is CASSPSIATNEKLFF.

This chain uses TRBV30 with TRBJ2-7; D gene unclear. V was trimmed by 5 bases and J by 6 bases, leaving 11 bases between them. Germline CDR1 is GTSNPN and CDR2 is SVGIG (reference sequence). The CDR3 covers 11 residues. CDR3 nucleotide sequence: TGTGCCTGGGGGGATCCCAGCGAGCAGTACTTC. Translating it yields CAWGDPSEQYF.

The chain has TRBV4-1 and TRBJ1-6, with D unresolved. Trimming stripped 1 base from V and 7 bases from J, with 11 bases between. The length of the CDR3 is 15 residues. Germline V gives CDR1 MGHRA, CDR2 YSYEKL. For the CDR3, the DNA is TGCGCCAGCAGCCAAGGGCGGCAGGCCAATTCACCCCTCCACTTT. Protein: CASSQGRQANSPLHF.

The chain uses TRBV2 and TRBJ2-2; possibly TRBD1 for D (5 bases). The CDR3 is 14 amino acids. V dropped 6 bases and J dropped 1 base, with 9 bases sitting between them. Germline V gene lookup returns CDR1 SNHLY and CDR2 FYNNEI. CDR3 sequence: CASRAQGNTGELFF. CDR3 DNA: TGTGCCAGCAGAGCCCAGGGGAACACCGGGGAGCTGTTTTTT.

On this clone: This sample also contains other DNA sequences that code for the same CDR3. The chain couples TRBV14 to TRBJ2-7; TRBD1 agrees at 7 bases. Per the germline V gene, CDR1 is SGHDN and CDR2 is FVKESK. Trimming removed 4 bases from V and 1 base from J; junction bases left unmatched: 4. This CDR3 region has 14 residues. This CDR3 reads CASSPRTGSYEQYF. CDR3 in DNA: TGTGCCAGCAGCCCGAGGACAGGTTCCTACGAGCAGTACTTC.

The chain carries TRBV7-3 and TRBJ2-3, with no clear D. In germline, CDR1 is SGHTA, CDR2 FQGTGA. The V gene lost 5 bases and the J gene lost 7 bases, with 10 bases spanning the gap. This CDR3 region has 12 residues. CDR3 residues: CASSQAQNTQYF. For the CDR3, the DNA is TGTGCCAGCAGCCAGGCCCAGAATACGCAGTATTTT.

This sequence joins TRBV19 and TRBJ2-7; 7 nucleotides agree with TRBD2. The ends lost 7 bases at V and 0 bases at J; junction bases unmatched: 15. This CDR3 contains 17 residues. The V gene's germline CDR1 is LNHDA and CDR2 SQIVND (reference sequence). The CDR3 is CASTASGGPFSSYEQYF. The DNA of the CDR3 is TGTGCCAGTACGGCTAGCGGAGGGCCCTTTTCCTCCTACGAGCAGTACTTC.

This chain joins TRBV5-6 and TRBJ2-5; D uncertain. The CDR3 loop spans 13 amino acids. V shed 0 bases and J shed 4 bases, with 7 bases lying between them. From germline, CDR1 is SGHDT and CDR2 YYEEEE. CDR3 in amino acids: CASSLAPRETQYF. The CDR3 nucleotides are TGTGCCAGCAGCTTGGCCCCGAGAGAGACCCAGTACTTC.

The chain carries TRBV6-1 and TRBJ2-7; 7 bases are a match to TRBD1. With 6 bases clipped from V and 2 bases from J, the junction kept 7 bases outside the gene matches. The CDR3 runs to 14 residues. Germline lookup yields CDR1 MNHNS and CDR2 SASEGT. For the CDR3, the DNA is TGTGCCAGCAGGGCTAGACAGGGTACCTACGAGCAGTACTTC. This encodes CASRARQGTYEQYF.

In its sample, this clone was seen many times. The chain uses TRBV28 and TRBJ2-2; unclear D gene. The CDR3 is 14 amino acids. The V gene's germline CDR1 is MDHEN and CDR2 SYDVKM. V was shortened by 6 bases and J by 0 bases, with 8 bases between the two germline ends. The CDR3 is CASRVQSNTGELFF. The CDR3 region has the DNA TGTGCCAGCAGGGTACAGTCGAACACCGGGGAGCTGTTTTTT.

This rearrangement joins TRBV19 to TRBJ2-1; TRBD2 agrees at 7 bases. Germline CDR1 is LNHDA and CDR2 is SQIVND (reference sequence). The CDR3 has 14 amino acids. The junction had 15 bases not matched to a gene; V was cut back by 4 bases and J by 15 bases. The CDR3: CASSRDPTGLSWFF. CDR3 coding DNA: TGTGCCAGTAGTAGGGATCCGACGGGACTATCGTGGTTCTTC.

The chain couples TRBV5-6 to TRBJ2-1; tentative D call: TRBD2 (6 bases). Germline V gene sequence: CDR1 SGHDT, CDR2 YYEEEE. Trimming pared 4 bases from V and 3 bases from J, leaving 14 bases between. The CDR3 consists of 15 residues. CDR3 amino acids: CASSPVGGNYNEQFF. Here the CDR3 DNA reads TGTGCCAGCAGCCCTGTGGGGGGAAACTACAATGAGCAGTTCTTC. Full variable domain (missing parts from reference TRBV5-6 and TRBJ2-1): DAGVTQSPTHLIKTRGQQVTLRCSPKSGHDTVSWYQQALGQGPQFIFQYYEEEERQRGNFPDRFSGHQFPNYSSELNVNALLLGDSALYLCASSPVGGNYNEQFFGPGTRLTVL.

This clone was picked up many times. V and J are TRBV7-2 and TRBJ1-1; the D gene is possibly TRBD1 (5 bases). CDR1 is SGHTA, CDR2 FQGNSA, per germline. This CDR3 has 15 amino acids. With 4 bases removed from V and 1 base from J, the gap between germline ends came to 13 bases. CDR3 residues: CASSSRLDRNTEAFF. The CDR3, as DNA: TGTGCCAGCAGCTCTAGACTCGACAGGAACACTGAAGCTTTCTTT. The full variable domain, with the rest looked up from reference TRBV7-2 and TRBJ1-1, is GAGVSQSPSNKVTEKGKDVELRCDPISGHTALYWYRQSLGQGLEFLIYFQGNSAPDKSGLPSDRFSAERTGGSVSTLTIQRTQQEDSAVYLCASSSRLDRNTEAFFGQGTRLTVV.

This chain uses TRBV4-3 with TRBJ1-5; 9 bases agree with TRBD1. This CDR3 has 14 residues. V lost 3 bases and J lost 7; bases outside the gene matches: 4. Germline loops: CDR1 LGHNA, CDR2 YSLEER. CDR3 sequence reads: CASSQGQGEQPQHF. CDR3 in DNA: TGCGCCAGCAGCCAGGGACAGGGTGAACAGCCCCAGCATTTT.

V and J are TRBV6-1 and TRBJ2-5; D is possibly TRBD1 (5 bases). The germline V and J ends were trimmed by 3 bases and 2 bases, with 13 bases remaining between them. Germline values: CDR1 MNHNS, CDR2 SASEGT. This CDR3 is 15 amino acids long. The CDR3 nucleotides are TGTGCCAGCAGTGATCAGCAGGGTTGGCAAGAGACCCAGTACTTC. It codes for CASSDQQGWQETQYF.

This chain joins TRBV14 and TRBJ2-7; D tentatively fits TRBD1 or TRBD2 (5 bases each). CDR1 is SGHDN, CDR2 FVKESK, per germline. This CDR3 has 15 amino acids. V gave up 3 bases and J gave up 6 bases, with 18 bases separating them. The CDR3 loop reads CASSQAGRLRGEQYF. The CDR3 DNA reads TGTGCCAGCAGCCAGGCAGGGCGCCTCCGGGGCGAGCAGTACTTC.

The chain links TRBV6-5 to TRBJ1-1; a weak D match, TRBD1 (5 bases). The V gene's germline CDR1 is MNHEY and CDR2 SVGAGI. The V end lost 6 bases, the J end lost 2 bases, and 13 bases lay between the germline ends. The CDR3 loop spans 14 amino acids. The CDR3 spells CASSVRVFNTEAFF. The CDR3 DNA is TGTGCCAGCAGCGTCAGGGTTTTCAACACTGAAGCTTTCTTT.

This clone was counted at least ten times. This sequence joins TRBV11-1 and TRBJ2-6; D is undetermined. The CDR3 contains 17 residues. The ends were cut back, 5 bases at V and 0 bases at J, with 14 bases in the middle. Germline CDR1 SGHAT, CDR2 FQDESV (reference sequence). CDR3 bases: TGTGCCAGCAGCCATGCCATCGGGCGCTCTGGGGCCAACGTCCTGACTTTC. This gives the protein CASSHAIGRSGANVLTF.